This passage covers 13 T cell receptor beta chains from one sample sequenced in a study of T cell responses to AZD1222 COVID-19 vaccine. Assay used: immunoSEQ multiplex PCR; TCRdb lists only in-frame clones, some missing. The data contain more than 110,000 clones, more than 85% of them singletons. The sequencing used peripheral blood, collected on day 0 of AZD1222 vaccination. All receptors come from an adult in good health.

The chain carries TRBV7-9 and TRBJ2-1, with 8 bases fitting TRBD2. The CDR3 contains 14 residues. Looked up from germline, CDR1 is SEHNR and CDR2 is FQNEAQ (reference sequence). The ends lost 6 bases at V and 8 bases at J; junction bases unmatched: 9. CDR3 DNA: TGTGCCAGCAGGGGGCCCGGGACTAGGGATGAGCAGTTCTTC. This translates into CASRGPGTRDEQFF.

CDR3 DNA: TGTGCCAGCAGCCAAAGGGCGTCCCCCTATGGCTACACCTTC. Translated: CASSQRASPYGYTF. The gene calls are TRBV27 and TRBJ1-2; D gene unclear. Germline V CDR1 and CDR2: MNHEY, SMNVEV (reference sequence). V was trimmed by 6 bases and J by 4 bases, leaving 15 bases between them. The CDR3 spans 14 residues.

The chain recombines TRBV3-1 (or the pseudogene TRBV3-2) with TRBJ2-1, with D possibly TRBD2 on 6 matching bases. Germline V gene sequence: CDR1 LGHDT, CDR2 YNNKEL (reference sequence). The germline V and J ends were trimmed by 2 bases and 1 base, with 9 bases remaining between them. The CDR3 runs to 15 residues. The CDR3 bases are TGTGCCAGCAGCCAAAGGGACTCATCCTACAATGAGCAGTTCTTC. Protein product: CASSQRDSSYNEQFF.

The genes are TRBV6-5 and TRBJ1-2; a possible D gene is TRBD1 (6 bases). Trimming cost V 4 bases and J 3 bases, with 15 bases left between them. The germline V gene has CDR1 MNHEY and CDR2 SVGAGI. The CDR3 has 15 amino acids. CDR3 bases: TGTGCCAGCAGTTCACCCTCGGGGGCTCACTATGGCTACACCTTC. Its protein is CASSSPSGAHYGYTF.

The rearrangement links TRBV28 to TRBJ1-2, with a weak D call TRBD1 (6 bases). The V gene's germline CDR1 is MDHEN and CDR2 SYDVKM. The V end lost 7 bases, the J end lost 3 bases, and 21 bases lay between the germline ends. This CDR3 spans 16 amino acids. The CDR3 protein is CASTLGGGGPYYGYTF. DNA for the CDR3: TGTGCCAGCACCTTAGGGGGAGGGGGACCCTACTATGGCTACACCTTC.

This chain uses TRBV25-1 with TRBJ1-3; D is perhaps TRBD1 (6 bases). This CDR3 has 15 amino acids. CDR1 MGHDK and CDR2 SYGVNS come from the germline V gene. V was shortened by 3 bases and J by 0 bases, with 9 bases between the two germline ends. Here the CDR3 reads CASSDGQLSGNTIYF. CDR3 sequence (DNA): TGTGCCAGCAGTGATGGACAGCTCTCTGGAAACACCATATATTTT. The full variable domain, in which reference TRBV25-1 and TRBJ1-3 provide the parts outside the CDR3, is EADIYQTPRYLVIGTGKKITLECSQTMGHDKMYWYQQDPGMELHLIHYSYGVNSTEKGDLSSESTVSRIRTEHFPLTLESARPSHTSQYLCASSDGQLSGNTIYFGEGSWLTVV.

The chain recombines TRBV7-2 with TRBJ2-2, with 13 nucleotides matching TRBD2. Unmatched junction bases numbered 5, after V lost 5 bases and J lost 2 bases. CDR3 size: 17 residues. From germline, CDR1 is SGHTA and CDR2 FQGNSA. CDR3 bases: TGTGCCAGCAGCCGCGGGACTAGCGGGACCAACACCGGGGAGCTGTTTTTT. It translates to CASSRGTSGTNTGELFF.

This chain connects TRBV6-5 to TRBJ1-6; D is unclear. CDR1 and CDR2 from the germline V gene are MNHEY and SVGAGI. This CDR3 is 13 amino acids long. Trimming took 2 bases from V and 9 from J, leaving 8 bases between them. The CDR3 DNA reads as TGTGCCAGCAGTTACGGGAGAGCTTCACCCCTCCACTTT. As protein: CASSYGRASPLHF.

This chain uses TRBV12-3 or TRBV12-4 with TRBJ1-1, with D unclear. The CDR3 spans 12 residues. Between the trimmed V and J ends, which lost 3 bases and 6 bases, there was a span of 8 bases. In DNA, the CDR3 is TGTGCCAGCAGTTTTGCGTCAGCTGAAGCTTTCTTT. Its translation: CASSFASAEAFF.

This chain connects TRBV6-2 or TRBV6-3 to TRBJ2-7, with D tentatively TRBD2 (6 bases). The CDR3 length is 14 residues. The germline V and J ends were trimmed by 5 bases and 4 bases, with 15 bases remaining between them. In germline, CDR1 is MNHEY, CDR2 SVGEGT. As DNA, the CDR3 is TGTGCCAGCAGTAGGACCCTGGGACTTTACGAGCAGTACTTC. Protein sequence: CASSRTLGLYEQYF.

The chain joins TRBV14 to TRBJ2-1; D is uncertain. Trimming pared 1 base from V and 5 bases from J, leaving 12 bases between. This CDR3 is built from 15 residues. The germline V gene encodes CDR1 SGHDN and CDR2 FVKESK. The CDR3 sequence is CASSQATGLNNEQFF. CDR3 DNA sequence: TGTGCCAGCAGCCAAGCTACGGGCCTGAACAATGAGCAGTTCTTC.

The rearrangement links TRBV19 to TRBJ1-1, with 8 bases matching TRBD1. The trim removed 2 bases at V and 9 bases at J, leaving 5 bases unmatched. CDR3 length equals 13 residues. The germline V gene encodes CDR1 LNHDA and CDR2 SQIVND (reference sequence). The CDR3 DNA reads as TGTGCCAGTAGTATATCGGACAGGGCTCAAGCTTTCTTT. Protein product: CASSISDRAQAFF.

J is TRBJ1-2 and V is TRBV10-3; D is undetermined. V lost 7 bases and J 8 bases, leaving 11 bases between the germline ends. Per germline, CDR1 ENHRY and CDR2 SYGVKD. The CDR3 is made up of 11 amino acids. The CDR3 nucleotides are TGTGCCATCACCGATGACACCGGCTACACCTTC. This translates into CAITDDTGYTF.